This T cell receptor (beta chain) was identified in a study of T cell repertoires in cytomegalovirus infection. For the study at large: Selected CMV epitopes included recently identified HLA-C-restricted ones as well as well-studied HLA-B-restricted ones. Both a matching HLA type and CMV infection were indicated by public TCR beta signatures.

TCRdb re-analysed the reads in MiXCR, keeping a single row per CDR3 protein. In the table there are 800,000 to 950,000 distinct CDR3 sequences, about 30% of which are singletons. This clonotype was picked up a small number of times. The antigen is unknown. This CDR3 spans 14 amino acids. CDR1 MNHEY and CDR2 SMNVEV come from the germline V gene (reference sequence). V was cut by 4 bases and J by 1 base, with 8 bases left in between. This material consisted of cultured CD8+ T cells from PBMCs, taken from culture after CMV antigen stimulation. The clonotype comes from a human donor in good health (CMV status not recorded). Some clones in this sample may be carry-over from other donors' samples. The chain employs TRBV27 and TRBJ1-5; D remains unclear. The CDR3 nucleotides are TGTGCCAGCAGTTCCTACGAGAGCAATCAGCCCCAGCATTTT. Translation gives CASSSYESNQPQHF.